Presented here are 18 T cell receptor beta chains from one specimen sequenced in a study of CD4 T cells in relation to SARS-CoV-2 and coronaviruses. Some clones are missing from TCRdb's copy, which holds only in-frame ones; the method was immunoSEQ multiplex PCR. The sample contains 35,000 or so clones, about three quarters of which appear only once. The antigens these receptors bind are not known. The sequenced material came from memory CD4+ T cells from PBMCs, cultured in vitro. All receptors derive from an adult with COVID-19.

This clone occurred a few times. V usage is TRBV11-3 and J usage is TRBJ2-1; D is possibly TRBD1 or TRBD2 (5 bases each). V lost 5 bases and J lost 0, with 11 bases in between. This CDR3 is built from 15 residues. Germline CDR1 is SGHNT and CDR2 is YENEEA. The CDR3 sequence: CASSRGTASYNEQFF. The CDR3 DNA is TGTGCCAGCAGCCGTGGGACGGCCTCCTACAATGAGCAGTTCTTC.

The chain combines TRBV12-5 with TRBJ1-1, with D hard to call. The CDR3 loop spans 13 amino acids. The V gene lost 6 bases and the J gene lost 4 bases, with 12 bases spanning the gap. Germline V gene lookup returns CDR1 LGHNT and CDR2 FRNRAP. The CDR3 nucleotides read TGTGCTAGTGGAGACCAGACGTCCACTGAAGCTTTCTTT. This gives the protein CASGDQTSTEAFF.

V is TRBV30 and J is TRBJ1-4; D is undetermined. CDR1 is GTSNPN and CDR2 is SVGIG in the germline V gene (reference sequence). The CDR3 loop spans 14 amino acids. The ends were cut back, 5 bases at V and 4 bases at J, with 14 bases in the middle. The CDR3 DNA sequence: TGTGCCTGGGGTCAGCGGCCCGGTAATGAAAAACTGTTTTTT. Translating gives CAWGQRPGNEKLFF. Full variable domain (remainder filled in from reference TRBV30 and TRBJ1-4): SQTIHQWPATLVQPVGSPLSLECTVEGTSNPNLYWYRQAAGRGLQLLFYSVGIGQISSEVPQNLSASRPQDRQFILSSKKLLLSDSGFYLCAWGQRPGNEKLFFGSGTQLSVL.

This clone occurred a few times. This sequence joins TRBV27 and TRBJ1-5; the D is unclear. V gave up 5 bases and J gave up 3 bases, with 14 bases separating them. The CDR3 contains 15 residues. From germline, CDR1 is MNHEY and CDR2 SMNVEV (reference sequence). CDR3 DNA sequence: TGTGCCAGCAGTCCGCGCGACGGCCCCAATCAGCCCCAGCATTTT. Translation: CASSPRDGPNQPQHF.

This rearrangement joins TRBV5-1 to TRBJ2-7, with a weak D call TRBD1 (6 bases). From germline, CDR1 is SGHRS and CDR2 YFSETQ. This CDR3 is 14 amino acids long. The V end was cut by 4 bases, the J end by 2 bases, with 13 bases between. The CDR3 is CASSVNRDPYEQYF. For the CDR3, the DNA is TGCGCCAGCAGCGTTAACAGGGATCCCTACGAGCAGTACTTC.

The V gene is TRBV28, the J gene TRBJ2-3; a weak D match, TRBD2 (6 bases). V shed 6 bases and J shed 2 bases, with 15 bases lying between them. CDR3 size: 15 residues. Germline V gene lookup returns CDR1 MDHEN and CDR2 SYDVKM. CDR3 region: CASRSWDSYTDTQYF. CDR3 bases: TGTGCCAGCAGGTCCTGGGACTCATACACAGATACGCAGTATTTT. Full variable domain (rest looked up from reference TRBV28 and TRBJ2-3): DVKVTQSSRYLVKRTGEKVFLECVQDMDHENMFWYRQDPGLGLRLIYFSYDVKMKEKGDIPEGYSVSREKKERFSLILESASTNQTSMYLCASRSWDSYTDTQYFGPGTRLTVL.

This clone has just one count. J is TRBJ2-4 and V is TRBV28; D is possibly TRBD2 (6 bases). The ends were cut back, 1 base at V and 6 bases at J, with 16 bases in the middle. Per germline, CDR1 MDHEN and CDR2 SYDVKM. The CDR3 contains 16 residues. CDR3 loop: CASSLYAGGLTNIQYF. CDR3 bases: TGTGCCAGCAGTTTATATGCAGGCGGACTAACAAACATTCAGTACTTC.

V usage is TRBV19 and J usage is TRBJ1-4; D remains unclear. With 3 bases removed from V and 4 bases from J, the gap between germline ends came to 12 bases. The CDR3 is 15 residues long. Germline V lookup: CDR1 LNHDA, CDR2 SQIVND (reference sequence). For the CDR3, the DNA is TGTGCCAGTAGTATTAAGGTCAACCGTAATGAAAAACTGTTTTTT. Its protein is CASSIKVNRNEKLFF.

The V gene is TRBV20-1, the J gene TRBJ1-1; D is ambiguous. With 3 bases removed from V and 7 bases from J, the gap between germline ends came to 18 bases. The CDR3 sequence is 14 residues long. CDR1 and CDR2 (germline): DFQATT, SNEGSKA (reference sequence). The CDR3 DNA is TGCAGTGCTAGTCCCTCCGTAGGATTCGGTGAAGCTTTCTTT. It codes for CSASPSVGFGEAFF.

The genes are TRBV19 and TRBJ1-1; no reliable D call. With 3 bases removed from V and 1 base from J, the gap between germline ends came to 6 bases. CDR1 and CDR2 from the germline V gene are LNHDA and SQIVND (reference sequence). The CDR3 consists of 13 residues. The CDR3 nucleotides are TGTGCCAGTAGTATGTCCAGGAACACTGAAGCTTTCTTT. It yields the protein CASSMSRNTEAFF.

This chain joins TRBV14 and TRBJ2-1; no definite D call. V was trimmed by 1 base and J by 8 bases, leaving 15 bases between them. The CDR3 spans 15 residues. CDR1 is SGHDN, CDR2 FVKESK, per germline. CDR3 region: CASSQGSERRDEQFF. As DNA, the CDR3 is TGTGCCAGCAGCCAAGGTTCAGAGAGGCGCGATGAGCAGTTCTTC.

This chain connects TRBV7-2 to TRBJ2-1; the match to TRBD2 covers 11 bases. The CDR3 is 15 residues long. Germline V gives CDR1 SGHTA, CDR2 FQGNSA. Trimming at V came to 5 bases and at J to 7 bases, leaving 7 bases not matched to a gene. The CDR3 region has the DNA TGTGCCAGCAGCAGAGGGACTAGCGGACGTAATGAGCAGTTCTTC. It codes for CASSRGTSGRNEQFF. The entire variable domain, with the rest obtained from reference TRBV7-2 and TRBJ2-1, is as follows: GAGVSQSPSNKVTEKGKDVELRCDPISGHTALYWYRQSLGQGLEFLIYFQGNSAPDKSGLPSDRFSAERTGGSVSTLTIQRTQQEDSAVYLCASSRGTSGRNEQFFGPGTRLTVL.

The chain links TRBV7-2 to TRBJ2-2, with 7 bases aligning to TRBD2. The CDR3 is 15 amino acids. Trimming at V came to 5 bases and at J to 4 bases, leaving 7 bases not matched to a gene. The germline V gene has CDR1 SGHTA and CDR2 FQGNSA. This CDR3 is CASSRGSGITGELFF. Written as DNA, the CDR3 is TGTGCCAGCAGCCGCGGGAGCGGGATCACCGGGGAGCTGTTTTTT.

This clone was detected only a few times. This sequence joins TRBV27 and TRBJ1-6, with TRBD1 matching 7 bases. CDR1 and CDR2 from the germline V gene are MNHEY and SMNVEV (reference sequence). V gave up 7 bases and J gave up 3 bases; unmatched junction bases: 9. This CDR3 has 16 residues. As DNA, the CDR3 is TGTGCCAGCAATTCCATCCGACAGGGCTATAATTCACCCCTCCACTTT. Translating it yields CASNSIRQGYNSPLHF.

The rearrangement uses TRBV19 and TRBJ1-6; 7 bases line up with TRBD1. Germline trimming cut 9 bases from V and 5 bases from J; bases unmatched to any gene: 4. The CDR3 consists of 13 residues. Germline CDR1 and CDR2: LNHDA and SQIVND (reference sequence). CDR3 in DNA: TGTGCCAGCAGCAGGGGGAATAATTCACCCCTCCACTTT. This translates into CASSRGNNSPLHF.

CDR3 in DNA: TGCAGCGTCAGGGTTATAGGGGGGGGCTACGAGCAGTACTTC. Translating gives CSVRVIGGGYEQYF. This chain joins TRBV29-1 and TRBJ2-7, with a weak D call TRBD2 (7 bases). Germline lookup yields CDR1 SQVTM and CDR2 ANQGSEA. The CDR3 runs 14 residues. V gave up 6 bases and J gave up 3 bases, with 18 bases separating them.

The gene calls are TRBV14 and TRBJ2-1; TRBD2 matches at 8 bases. The germline gives CDR1 SGHDN, CDR2 FVKESK. This CDR3 comprises 19 residues. Trimming at V came to 0 bases and at J to 10 bases, leaving 20 bases not matched to a gene. CDR3 nucleotides: TGTGCCAGCAGCCAAGATCGGGGAATGAGGGGCGGGAGGCCCTGGGAGCAGTTCTTC. Protein sequence: CASSQDRGMRGGRPWEQFF.

The chain employs TRBV25-1 and TRBJ2-1, with D possibly being TRBD1 (5 bases). The germline CDR1 and CDR2 sequences are MGHDK and SYGVNS. Deletions cut 4 bases from V and 3 bases from J, with 13 bases between. The CDR3 extends over 15 amino acids. The CDR3 sequence is CASSGLGANYNEQFF. CDR3 nucleotides: TGTGCCAGCAGTGGGTTAGGGGCTAACTACAATGAGCAGTTCTTC.